The clone carrying this T cell receptor (beta chain) was seen only a few times. Its specificity is unknown. This specimen comes from a study of CD8 T cells in ankylosing spondylitis. This CDR3 region has 13 residues. V lost 11 bases, J lost 5 bases, and 10 bases stayed unmatched. Germline V gene lookup returns CDR1 MNHEY and CDR2 SMNVEV (reference sequence). Study-level results: Disease-linked clones, CD8+, were relatively rare in peripheral blood. A TCR beta motif of eight or nine highly homologous variants seemed to mark ankylosing spondylitis blood.

Via MiXCR, TCRdb re-called the 5' RACE reads, giving one row per CDR3 protein. The table records about 180,000 distinct CDR3 sequences, around 8.9% of them present only once. Sequences were obtained from blood, either unsorted or a sorted T cell fraction (not recorded which). The sequence derives from a female donor with ankylosing spondylitis or in good health (not recorded which). V and J are TRBV27 and TRBJ2-5; 8 nucleotides align to TRBD2. The CDR3 loop reads CAPGREEGETQYF. The CDR3 region has the DNA TGTGCCCCCGGGCGGGAGGAGGGGGAGACCCAGTACTTC.